A single sample is the source of the 12 T cell receptor beta chains below, sequenced in a study of CD8 T cells in Susac syndrome. An input of roughly 0.45 to 1 ug of RNA was subjected to reverse transcription using random hexamers. TCRdb fed the immunoSEQ multiplex PCR reads into MiXCR, producing one record per CDR3 protein. The sample records about 80,000 distinct CDR3 sequences, approximately 96% being singletons. The sample taken for sequencing was CD8+ T cells from PBMCs. The receptors derive from a human donor with Susac syndrome.

The chain carries TRBV6-1 and TRBJ2-3; TRBD1 might be the D (6 bases). Germline V gives CDR1 MNHNS, CDR2 SASEGT. Trimming pared 8 bases from V and 8 bases from J, leaving 29 bases between. This CDR3 has 17 amino acids. The CDR3 DNA sequence: TGTGCCAGCTCAGATCTAGGGACACCGTCCCCTTTGAGTACGCAGTATTTT. Translation gives CASSDLGTPSPLSTQYF.

This clonotype was seen a single time. The chain combines TRBV4-1 with TRBJ1-5, with D perhaps TRBD1 (6 bases). CDR3 length equals 15 residues. Trimming removed 5 bases at V and 0 bases at J, with 11 bases between. Germline CDR1 reads MGHRA; CDR2 reads YSYEKL. CDR3 protein: CASSSLGASNQPQHF. For the CDR3, the DNA is TGCGCCAGCAGCTCCTTGGGGGCTAGCAATCAGCCCCAGCATTTT.

This chain uses TRBV6-5 with TRBJ1-5; TRBD1 matches at 9 bases. The germline V gene has CDR1 MNHEY and CDR2 SVGAGI. The ends lost 0 bases at V and 5 bases at J; junction bases unmatched: 11. This CDR3 has 18 amino acids. CDR3 DNA: TGTGCCAGCAGTTACTCGACAGGGACAGGGATGTTCGATCAGCCCCAGCATTTT. This codes for CASSYSTGTGMFDQPQHF.

V is TRBV3-1 and J is TRBJ2-1; D not resolved. Trimming shortened V by 1 base and J by 14 bases, and 12 bases separated the two germline ends. Per germline, CDR1 LGHDT and CDR2 YNNKEL (reference sequence). The CDR3 is 12 residues long. This CDR3 reads CASSQATKQKFF. CDR3 coding DNA: TGTGCCAGCAGCCAAGCGACCAAGCAAAAGTTCTTC.

The rearrangement joins TRBV2 to TRBJ1-5; no clear D gene. The CDR3 covers 14 residues. V shed 4 bases and J shed 1 base, with 8 bases lying between them. CDR1 is SNHLY and CDR2 is FYNNEI in the germline V gene. In nucleotides, the CDR3 is TGTGCCAGCAGTGGGATTGGAAGCAATCAGCCCCAGCATTTT. Residues: CASSGIGSNQPQHF.

V gene TRBV30 combines with J gene TRBJ2-2; TRBD1 is a possible D gene (6 bases). Per the germline V gene, CDR1 is GTSNPN and CDR2 is SVGIG (reference sequence). The CDR3 is made up of 12 amino acids. Deletions cut 5 bases from V and 5 bases from J, with 9 bases between. The CDR3: CAWLGQTGELFF. The CDR3 nucleotides are TGTGCCTGGCTGGGACAAACCGGGGAGCTGTTTTTT.

The chain is built from TRBV29-1 and TRBJ2-5; possible D gene TRBD1, 5 bases. Between the trimmed V and J ends, which lost 0 bases and 5 bases, there was a span of 22 bases. Germline CDR1 and CDR2: SQVTM and ANQGSEA. The CDR3 is 17 residues long. As DNA, the CDR3 is TGCAGCGTTGAAGATCCCACGGCAGGGCCACAGGTCGAGACCCAGTACTTC. Translating gives CSVEDPTAGPQVETQYF.

This chain uses TRBV20-1 with TRBJ1-5; 7 bases fit TRBD1. V lost 4 bases, J lost 5 bases, and 11 bases stayed unmatched. The CDR3 length is 15 residues. The germline CDR1 and CDR2 sequences are DFQATT and SNEGSKA (reference sequence). CDR3 sequence (DNA): TGCAGTGCTATAGGGGGCGCGAGGACGGATCAGCCCCAGCATTTT. Its translation is CSAIGGARTDQPQHF.

The genes are TRBV2 and TRBJ2-5; D unresolved. Trimming removed 6 bases at V and 4 bases at J, with 6 bases between. Germline V gene sequence: CDR1 SNHLY, CDR2 FYNNEI. The CDR3 covers 11 residues. This chain's CDR3 is CASRGVETQYF. As DNA, the CDR3 is TGTGCCAGCAGAGGTGTAGAGACCCAGTACTTC.

The chain has TRBV5-1 and TRBJ2-3; D may be TRBD1 (7 bases). The CDR3 sequence is 14 residues long. The ends were cut back, 9 bases at V and 4 bases at J, with 18 bases in the middle. Germline V gene data show CDR1 as SGHRS and CDR2 as YFSETQ. CDR3 sequence: CATRTGGAADTQYF. CDR3 DNA: TGCGCCACCCGGACAGGAGGGGCGGCAGATACGCAGTATTTT.

The chain links TRBV6-5 to TRBJ2-7; D may match TRBD1 or TRBD2 (5 bases each). Trimming stripped 5 bases from V and 7 bases from J, with 12 bases between. Germline CDR1 and CDR2: MNHEY and SVGAGI. This CDR3 region has 12 residues. The CDR3 bases are TGTGCCAGCAGTGACGGGACGGGGGAGCAGTACTTC. Translating it yields CASSDGTGEQYF.

In nucleotides, the CDR3 is TGTGCCACACTCGAACCAGGCGTATCTGGGGCCAACGTCCTGACTTTC. This encodes CATLEPGVSGANVLTF. The V gene is TRBV7-8, the J gene TRBJ2-6, with D unclear. Trimming removed 10 bases from V and 1 base from J, with 17 bases in between. Germline CDR1 and CDR2: SGHVS and FQNEAQ. This CDR3 is built from 16 residues.